These T cell receptor beta chains were read from a single sample in a study of control samples from healthy donors and cancer patients. This table comes from immunoSEQ multiplex PCR, and its TCRdb copy is limited to in-frame clones, with some not included. Of roughly 50,000 clones detected, around 94% appear once; the ten largest clones hold approximately 0.8%. Sequenced input: PBMCs. The receptors derive from a man aged 25-45 years with colorectal cancer. Both conserved end residues are part of each CDR3. The D gene is left open where the match is weak. Not all rows give a size; the values are once, few, many and, for expanded clones, a class.

.,TRBJ2-1,.,TRBV27,CASRSLAGPSMVNEQFF,TGTGCCAGCAGAAGCCTGGCGGGACCCTCAATGGTGAATGAGCAGTTCTTC
.,TRBJ2-3,.,TRBV5-6,CASSRRAGTDTQYF,TGTGCCAGCAGTAGGAGGGCCGGCACAGATACGCAGTATTTT
.,TRBJ1-3,.,TRBV6-1,CASSELASSGNTIYF,TGTGCCAGCAGTGAACTTGCAAGCTCTGGAAACACCATATATTTT
TRBD1,TRBJ1-1,.,TRBV5-1,CASSRDRVSTEAFF,TGCGCCAGCAGTCGGGACAGGGTATCCACTGAAGCTTTCTTT
.,TRBJ1-1,.,TRBV5-1,CASSLQNMNTEAFF,TGCGCCAGCAGCTTGCAGAACATGAACACTGAAGCTTTCTTT
TRBD1,TRBJ2-7,.,TRBV27,CASSLDRLSYEQYF,TGTGCCAGCAGTCTGGACAGGTTAAGCTACGAGCAGTACTTC
.,TRBJ1-1,.,TRBV7-2,CASSLVGGLNTEAFF,TGTGCCAGCAGCTTAGTCGGGGGTCTGAACACTGAAGCTTTCTTT
.,TRBJ1-3,.,TRBV6-5,CASSLTVSSGNTIYF,TGTGCCAGCAGTCTAACTGTGAGCTCTGGAAACACCATATATTTT
.,TRBJ2-5,.,TRBV14,CASSPNRALQETQYF,TGTGCCAGCAGCCCAAACAGGGCACTCCAAGAGACCCAGTACTTC
.,TRBJ1-2,.,TRBV27,CASRGGPFYGYTF,TGTGCCAGCAGGGGCGGCCCTTTCTATGGCTACACCTTC
TRBD1,TRBJ1-2,.,TRBV5-1,CASSGQGGDYGYTF,TGCGCCAGCAGCGGACAGGGTGGCGACTATGGCTACACCTTC
.,TRBJ1-2,.,TRBV9,CASSVGDLYGYTF,TGTGCCAGCAGCGTCGGGGACCTATATGGCTACACCTTC
.,TRBJ2-1,.,TRBV5-4,CASSLGGHSYNEQFF,TGTGCCAGCAGCTTGGGGGGCCACTCCTACAATGAGCAGTTCTTC
.,TRBJ1-6,.,TRBV7-9,CASSLMATVNSPLHF,TGTGCCAGCAGCTTAATGGCGACAGTTAATTCACCCCTCCACTTT
TRBD1,TRBJ1-6,.,TRBV5-1,CASSLQGAGSPLHF,TGCGCCAGCAGCCTACAGGGGGCAGGATCACCCCTCCACTTT
.,TRBJ1-1,.,TRBV30,CAWSVEWNTEAFF,TGTGCCTGGAGTGTGGAATGGAACACTGAAGCTTTCTTT
.,TRBJ1-2,.,TRBV5-1,CASSFSLGDNYGYTF,TGCGCCAGCAGCTTTTCACTAGGGGATAACTATGGCTACACCTTC
.,TRBJ1-1,.,TRBV5-6,CASSLGGSPEAFF,TGTGCCAGCAGCTTAGGTGGCAGCCCTGAAGCTTTCTTT
TRBD1,TRBJ2-5,.,TRBV9,CASSARTGVTQETQYF,TGTGCCAGCAGCGCTCGGACAGGGGTCACCCAAGAGACCCAGTACTTC
.,TRBJ1-5,.,TRBV6-6,CASSYFVTGGNQPQHF,TGTGCCAGCAGTTACTTTGTGACAGGTGGGAATCAGCCCCAGCATTTT
TRBD2,TRBJ2-5,.,TRBV7-2,CASSSEAGAGETQYF,TGTGCCAGCAGCTCGGAAGCGGGGGCAGGGGAGACCCAGTACTTC
.,TRBJ1-2,.,TRBV4-3,CASSQDNWDFYGYTF,TGCGCCAGCAGCCAAGATAATTGGGACTTCTATGGCTACACCTTC
TRBD1,TRBJ1-6,.,TRBV30,CAWSEGDRDNSPLHF,TGTGCCTGGAGTGAGGGGGACAGGGATAATTCACCCCTCCACTTT
.,TRBJ2-7,.,TRBV2,CASSAEGIYEQYF,TGTGCCAGCAGTGCAGAAGGGATCTACGAGCAGTACTTC
TRBD1,TRBJ1-2,few,TRBV5-1,CASSLSQGGGYGYTF,TGCGCCAGCAGCTTGTCACAGGGGGGTGGCTATGGCTACACCTTC
TRBD1,TRBJ2-1,few,TRBV6-5,CASSYSRTGGNSLF,TGTGCCAGCAGTTACTCCAGGACAGGGGGAAACTCCCTCTTC
TRBD1,TRBJ1-1,.,TRBV6-5,CASRGQGMSEAFF,TGTGCCAGCAGAGGACAGGGGATGTCTGAAGCTTTCTTT
.,TRBJ1-2,.,TRBV5-4,CASSRVAAHGYTF,TGTGCCAGCAGCCGGGTGGCGGCCCATGGCTACACCTTC
.,TRBJ2-1,.,TRBV4-1,CASSQEGSLSYNEQFF,TGCGCCAGCAGCCAAGAGGGATCGCTCTCCTACAATGAGCAGTTCTTC
TRBD1,TRBJ2-2,once,TRBV10-1,CASRGQGNTGELFF,TGCGCCAGCAGGGGACAGGGTAACACCGGGGAGCTGTTTTTT
.,TRBJ2-2,.,TRBV25-1,CASSSWTDNTGELFF,TGTGCCAGCTCTTCTTGGACAGATAACACCGGGGAGCTGTTTTTT